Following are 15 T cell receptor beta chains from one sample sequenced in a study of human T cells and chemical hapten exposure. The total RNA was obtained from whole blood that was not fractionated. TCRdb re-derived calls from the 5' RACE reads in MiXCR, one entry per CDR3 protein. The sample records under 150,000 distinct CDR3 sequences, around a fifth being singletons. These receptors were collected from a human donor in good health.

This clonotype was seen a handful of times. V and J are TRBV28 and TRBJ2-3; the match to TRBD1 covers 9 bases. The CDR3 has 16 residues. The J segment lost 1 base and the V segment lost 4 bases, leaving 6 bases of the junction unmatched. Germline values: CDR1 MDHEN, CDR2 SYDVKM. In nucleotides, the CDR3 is TGTGCCAGCAGTTCTCCGACAGGGGGACGCACAGATACGCAGTATTTT. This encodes CASSSPTGGRTDTQYF.

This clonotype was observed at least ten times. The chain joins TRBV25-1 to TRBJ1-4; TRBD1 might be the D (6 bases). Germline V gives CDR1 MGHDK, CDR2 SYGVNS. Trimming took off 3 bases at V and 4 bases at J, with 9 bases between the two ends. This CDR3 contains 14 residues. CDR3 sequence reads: CASSDGQYNEKLFF. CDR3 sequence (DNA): TGTGCCAGCAGTGATGGACAGTATAATGAAAAACTGTTTTTT.

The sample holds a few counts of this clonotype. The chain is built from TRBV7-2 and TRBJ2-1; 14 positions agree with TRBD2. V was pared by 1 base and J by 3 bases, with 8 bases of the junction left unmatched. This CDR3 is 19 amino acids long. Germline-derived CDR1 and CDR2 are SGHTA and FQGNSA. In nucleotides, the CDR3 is TGTGCCAGCAGCTTAGTAGGGACTAGCGGGAGACCACTCTACAATGAGCAGTTCTTC. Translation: CASSLVGTSGRPLYNEQFF.

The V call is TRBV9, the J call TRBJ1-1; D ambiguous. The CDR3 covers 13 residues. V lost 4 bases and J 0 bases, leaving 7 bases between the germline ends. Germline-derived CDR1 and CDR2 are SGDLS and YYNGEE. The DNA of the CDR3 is TGTGCCAGCAGCCCACAGATGAACACTGAAGCTTTCTTT. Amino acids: CASSPQMNTEAFF.

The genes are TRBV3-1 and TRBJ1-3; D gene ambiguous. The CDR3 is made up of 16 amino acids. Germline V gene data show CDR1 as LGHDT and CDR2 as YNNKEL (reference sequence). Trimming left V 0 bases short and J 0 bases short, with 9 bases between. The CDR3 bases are TGTGCCAGCAGCCAAGATCGGGGTAGCTCTGGAAACACCATATATTTT. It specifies CASSQDRGSSGNTIYF.

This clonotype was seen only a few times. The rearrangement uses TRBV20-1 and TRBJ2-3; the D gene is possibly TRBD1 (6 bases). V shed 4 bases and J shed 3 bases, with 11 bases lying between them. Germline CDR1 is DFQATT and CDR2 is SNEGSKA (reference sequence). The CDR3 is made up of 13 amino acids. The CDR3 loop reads CSANPGATDTQYF. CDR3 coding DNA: TGCAGTGCTAACCCAGGGGCTACAGATACGCAGTATTTT.

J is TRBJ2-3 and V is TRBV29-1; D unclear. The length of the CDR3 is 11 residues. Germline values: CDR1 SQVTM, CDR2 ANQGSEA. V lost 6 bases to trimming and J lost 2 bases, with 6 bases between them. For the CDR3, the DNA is TGCAGCGTCTACATCACAGATACGCAGTATTTT. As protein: CSVYITDTQYF.

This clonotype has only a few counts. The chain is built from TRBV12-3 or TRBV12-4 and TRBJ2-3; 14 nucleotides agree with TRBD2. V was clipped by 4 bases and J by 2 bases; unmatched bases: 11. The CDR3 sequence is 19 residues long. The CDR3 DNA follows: TGTGCCAGCAGTTCCAGGGGACTAGCGGGAGTTGGACCCACAGATACGCAGTATTTT. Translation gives CASSSRGLAGVGPTDTQYF.

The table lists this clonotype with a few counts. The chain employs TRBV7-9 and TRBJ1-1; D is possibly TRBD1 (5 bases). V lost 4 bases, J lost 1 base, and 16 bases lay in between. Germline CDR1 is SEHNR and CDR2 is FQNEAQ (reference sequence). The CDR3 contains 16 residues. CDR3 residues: CASSSLPRGKNTEAFF. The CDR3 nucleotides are TGTGCCAGCAGCTCCCTGCCCCGGGGGAAGAACACTGAAGCTTTCTTT.

The CDR3 nucleotides are TGCGCCAGCAGCGCCGGGACTAGCGGGTCCTCCTACGAGCAGTACTTC. Translated, it gives CASSAGTSGSSYEQYF. V and J are TRBV4-1 and TRBJ2-7; 12 bases align to TRBD2. Germline V gene lookup returns CDR1 MGHRA and CDR2 YSYEKL. The CDR3 length is 16 residues. V lost 5 bases to trimming and J lost 0 bases; unmatched junction nucleotides: 5.

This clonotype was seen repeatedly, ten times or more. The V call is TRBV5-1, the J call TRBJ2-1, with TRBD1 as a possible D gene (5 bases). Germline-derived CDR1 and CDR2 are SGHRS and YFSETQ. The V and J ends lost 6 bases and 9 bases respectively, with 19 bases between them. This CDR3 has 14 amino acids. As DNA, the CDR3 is TGCGCCAGCACCGTAGGGGTAGCTCGATCTGAGCAGTTCTTC. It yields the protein CASTVGVARSEQFF.

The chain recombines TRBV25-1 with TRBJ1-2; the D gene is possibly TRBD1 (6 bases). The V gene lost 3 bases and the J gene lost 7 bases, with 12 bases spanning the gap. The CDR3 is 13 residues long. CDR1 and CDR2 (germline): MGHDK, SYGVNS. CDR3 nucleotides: TGTGCCAGCAGTGAGCGGGGGGCGAGTGGCTACACCTTC. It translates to CASSERGASGYTF.

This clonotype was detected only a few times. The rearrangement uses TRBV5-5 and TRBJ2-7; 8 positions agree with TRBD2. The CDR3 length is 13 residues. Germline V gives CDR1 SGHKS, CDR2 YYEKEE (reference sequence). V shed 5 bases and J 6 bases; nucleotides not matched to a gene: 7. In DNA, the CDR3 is TGTGCCAGCAGTTGGAGCGGGAGTGGCGAGCAGTACTTC. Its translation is CASSWSGSGEQYF.

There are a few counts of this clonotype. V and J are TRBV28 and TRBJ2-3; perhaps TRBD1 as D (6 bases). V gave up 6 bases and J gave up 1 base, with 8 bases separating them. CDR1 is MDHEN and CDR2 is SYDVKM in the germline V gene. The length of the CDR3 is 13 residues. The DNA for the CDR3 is TGTGCCAGCAGCTCAGGGGGCACAGATACGCAGTATTTT. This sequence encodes CASSSGGTDTQYF.

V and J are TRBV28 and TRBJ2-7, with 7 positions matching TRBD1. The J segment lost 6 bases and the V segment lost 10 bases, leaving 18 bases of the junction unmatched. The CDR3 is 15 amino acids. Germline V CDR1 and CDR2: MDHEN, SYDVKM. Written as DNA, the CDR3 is TGTGCCACCACTGGTCGGACAGGCCGGTCGCGCGAGCAGTACTTC. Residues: CATTGRTGRSREQYF.